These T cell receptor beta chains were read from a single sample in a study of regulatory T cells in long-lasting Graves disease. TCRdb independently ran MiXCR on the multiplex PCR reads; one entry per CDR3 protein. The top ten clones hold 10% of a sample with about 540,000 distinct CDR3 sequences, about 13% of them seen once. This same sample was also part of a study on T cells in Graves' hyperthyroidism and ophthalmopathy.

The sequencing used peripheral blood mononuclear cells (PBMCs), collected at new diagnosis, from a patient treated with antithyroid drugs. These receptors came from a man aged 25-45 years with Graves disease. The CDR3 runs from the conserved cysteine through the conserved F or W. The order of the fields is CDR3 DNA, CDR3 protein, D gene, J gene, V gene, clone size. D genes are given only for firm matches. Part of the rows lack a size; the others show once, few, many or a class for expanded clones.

DNA: TGTGCCAGCACGCAGGCCTGGGCGGCCAGAAATGAGCAGTTCTTC
CDR3: CASTQAWAARNEQFF
D: -
J: TRBJ2-1
V: TRBV11-2
size: many

DNA: TGCAGTGCTAGGCGCAGACCGAACACTGAAGCTTTCTTT
CDR3: CSARRRPNTEAFF
D: -
J: TRBJ1-1
V: TRBV20-1
size: many

DNA: TGTGCCAGCAGCCAAGAGTACCGGGCGGGGGGCTACACCTTC
CDR3: CASSQEYRAGGYTF
D: -
J: TRBJ1-2
V: TRBV6-2/TRBV6-3
size: few

DNA: TGTGCCAGCAGCTTAGGGAGGCGGGCCCCCGAGACCCAGTACTTC
CDR3: CASSLGRRAPETQYF
D: -
J: TRBJ2-5
V: TRBV7-2
size: many

DNA: TGTGCCAGCAGTTTATTGGAGATAGGAGGGGATGGCTACACCTTC
CDR3: CASSLLEIGGDGYTF
D: -
J: TRBJ1-2
V: TRBV28
size: -

DNA: TGTGCCAGCAGCTTAGAACTAGCTCCAGATACGCAGTATTTT
CDR3: CASSLELAPDTQYF
D: -
J: TRBJ2-3
V: TRBV11-2
size: many

DNA: TGTGCCAGCAGCCCCCAGGGACACATCTACGAGCAGTACTTC
CDR3: CASSPQGHIYEQYF
D: -
J: TRBJ2-7
V: TRBV7-9
size: many

DNA: TGTGCCAGCTCACCATTTTTGGAAACTCGCGGGGGAGGGACTGAAGCTTTCTTT
CDR3: CASSPFLETRGGGTEAFF
D: -
J: TRBJ1-1
V: TRBV18
size: -

DNA: TGTGCCAGCAGCAGACAGCCGGGCCTAGGGGAGACCCAGTACTTC
CDR3: CASSRQPGLGETQYF
D: -
J: TRBJ2-5
V: TRBV6-1
size: many

DNA: TGCGCCAGCAGCGGCGACAGGGGATCTATATCAGGGAACTACGAGCAGTACTTC
CDR3: CASSGDRGSISGNYEQYF
D: TRBD1
J: TRBJ2-7
V: TRBV5-1
size: many

DNA: TGTGCCAGCAGACAGGGGACCAACACCGGGGAGCTGTTTTTT
CDR3: CASRQGTNTGELFF
D: TRBD1
J: TRBJ2-2
V: TRBV2
size: few

DNA: TGTGCCTGGAGTGTACTCTCTGCGGACAGGGTTTATGGCTACACCTTC
CDR3: CAWSVLSADRVYGYTF
D: TRBD1
J: TRBJ1-2
V: TRBV30
size: many

DNA: TGTGCCATCAGTGAGTCGAAGGGGGCTACCAATCAGCCCCAGCATTTT
CDR3: CAISESKGATNQPQHF
D: TRBD1
J: TRBJ1-5
V: TRBV10-3
size: many

DNA: TGTGCCAGCAGCGTCAATGGCGGGGCCGGGGAGCTGTTTTTT
CDR3: CASSVNGGAGELFF
D: -
J: TRBJ2-2
V: TRBV11-1
size: many

DNA: TGTGCCAGCTCCGAGACAGGGGGCTTAACAGGCTACACCTTC
CDR3: CASSETGGLTGYTF
D: TRBD1
J: TRBJ1-2
V: TRBV6-1
size: -

DNA: TGCAGTGCTAGCAAGGGAAATACGCAGTATTTT
CDR3: CSASKGNTQYF
D: -
J: TRBJ2-3
V: TRBV20-1
size: once

DNA: TGCAGCGTTAAGGGCCCTGACTCCCCCCTAAAGCAGTACTTC
CDR3: CSVKGPDSPLKQYF
D: -
J: TRBJ2-7
V: TRBV29-1
size: many

DNA: TGCGCCAGCAGCCGGGGACAGGGCCACGAGCAGTACTTC
CDR3: CASSRGQGHEQYF
D: TRBD1
J: TRBJ2-7
V: TRBV5-1
size: -